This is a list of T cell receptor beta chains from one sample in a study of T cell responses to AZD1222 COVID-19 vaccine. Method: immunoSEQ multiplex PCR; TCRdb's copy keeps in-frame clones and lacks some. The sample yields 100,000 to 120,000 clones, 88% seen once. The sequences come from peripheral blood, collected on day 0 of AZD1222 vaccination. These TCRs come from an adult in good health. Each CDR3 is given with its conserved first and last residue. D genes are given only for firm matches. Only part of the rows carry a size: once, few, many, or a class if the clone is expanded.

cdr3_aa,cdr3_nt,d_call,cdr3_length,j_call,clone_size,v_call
CASSIGVSEQFF,TGTGCCAGTAGTATAGGGGTCTCCGAGCAGTTCTTC,-,12,TRBJ2-1,once,TRBV19
CASSVAPASRQETQYF,TGTGCCAGCAGCGTAGCCCCGGCTAGCCGTCAAGAGACCCAGTACTTC,-,16,TRBJ2-5,-,TRBV9
CASSLPRGTDTQYF,TGTGCCAGCAGCTTGCCCAGGGGGACAGATACGCAGTATTTT,TRBD1,14,TRBJ2-3,-,TRBV5-6
CSADPLAAQFF,TGCAGTGCCGACCCACTAGCGGCGCAGTTCTTC,TRBD2,11,TRBJ2-1,-,TRBV20-1
CASSPGTGRSYEQYF,TGTGCCAGCAGTCCGGGGACAGGGAGATCCTACGAGCAGTACTTC,TRBD1,15,TRBJ2-7,-,TRBV7-9
CASSKTGAINYGYTF,TGTGCCAGCAGCAAGACAGGGGCGATTAACTATGGCTACACCTTC,TRBD1,15,TRBJ1-2,-,TRBV7-2
CASSPLPPTAGETQYF,TGTGCCAGCTCACCACTACCTCCGACGGCCGGGGAGACCCAGTACTTC,-,16,TRBJ2-5,-,TRBV18
CASSDATYEQYF,TGTGCCAGCAGTGACGCGACCTACGAGCAGTACTTC,-,12,TRBJ2-7,-,TRBV2
CASTDGGQGQNIQYF,TGTGCCAGCACCGACGGGGGACAGGGCCAAAACATTCAGTACTTC,TRBD1,15,TRBJ2-4,-,TRBV28
CASSAVRNEQFF,TGCGCCAGCAGCGCCGTACGAAATGAGCAGTTCTTC,-,12,TRBJ2-1,-,TRBV5-1
CASSLMSSGSGTGELFF,TGTGCCAGCAGCTTAATGTCTAGCGGGAGTGGTACCGGGGAGCTGTTTTTT,TRBD2,17,TRBJ2-2,few,TRBV7-3
CSVPLWTAVRNEQFF,TGCAGCGTCCCCCTCTGGACGGCCGTTCGAAATGAGCAGTTCTTC,-,15,TRBJ2-1,-,TRBV29-1
CASTEGFGGGYTF,TGTGCCAGCACCGAGGGCTTTGGGGGGGGCTACACCTTC,-,13,TRBJ1-2,-,TRBV2
CASRVRLAGTPTGELFF,TGTGCCAGCAGGGTCCGACTAGCGGGAACCCCCACCGGGGAGCTGTTTTTT,TRBD2,17,TRBJ2-2,once,TRBV7-2
CASSFLQGKYGYTF,TGTGCCAGCAGTTTCCTACAGGGAAAGTATGGCTACACCTTC,-,14,TRBJ1-2,once,TRBV6-2/TRBV6-3
CASSVVEDRNTEAFF,TGTGCCAGCAGCGTAGTGGAGGATAGGAACACTGAAGCTTTCTTT,-,15,TRBJ1-1,-,TRBV9
CASSSWELAGGGSPSDYEQYF,TGTGCTAGCAGCTCATGGGAACTAGCGGGAGGAGGATCCCCTTCGGACTACGAGCAGTACTTC,TRBD2,21,TRBJ2-7,-,TRBV7-7
CASSFLVGTGALGGETQYF,TGCGCCAGCAGCTTTTTGGTCGGGACAGGGGCCCTAGGAGGAGAGACCCAGTACTTC,TRBD1,19,TRBJ2-5,once,TRBV5-1
CASREGRYGELFF,TGTGCCAGCAGGGAGGGTCGTTACGGGGAGCTGTTTTTT,-,13,TRBJ2-2,-,TRBV6-5
CASSLTGTGGNEQFF,TGTGCCAGCAGCTTAACCGGGACAGGGGGGAATGAGCAGTTCTTC,TRBD1,15,TRBJ2-1,once,TRBV11-3
CASSPLLIGAYNEQFF,TGCGCCAGCAGCCCCTTACTCATAGGAGCTTACAATGAGCAGTTCTTC,-,16,TRBJ2-1,-,TRBV5-1
CASSPEPGGYGYTF,TGTGCCAGCTCACCGGAACCCGGGGGCTATGGCTACACCTTC,-,14,TRBJ1-2,-,TRBV18
CASSQLAGGRGYEQYF,TGTGCCAGCAGCCAACTAGCGGGAGGGCGAGGGTACGAGCAGTACTTC,TRBD2,16,TRBJ2-7,-,TRBV7-2
CASSQGGFSYEQYF,TGTGCCAGCAGCCAAGGCGGGTTCTCCTACGAGCAGTACTTC,-,14,TRBJ2-7,-,TRBV3-1/TRBV3-2
CATHPEWTSGTQGGYEQYF,TGTGCCACTCACCCGGAATGGACTAGCGGGACCCAGGGGGGTTACGAGCAGTACTTC,TRBD2,19,TRBJ2-7,-,TRBV24-1
CASSQDFAVGGVRTEAFF,TGTGCCAGCAGCCAAGATTTCGCGGTCGGAGGGGTACGAACTGAAGCTTTCTTT,-,18,TRBJ1-1,-,TRBV4-2
CASSTTKDSTDTQYF,TGTGCCAGCAGTACTACGAAAGATAGCACAGATACGCAGTATTTT,-,15,TRBJ2-3,-,TRBV28
CASSINSGGREKLFF,TGTGCCAGCTCCATCAACAGCGGGGGGCGGGAAAAACTGTTTTTT,-,15,TRBJ1-4,-,TRBV28
CAWRLGGGEKLFF,TGTGCCTGGAGGCTGGGAGGAGGCGAAAAACTGTTTTTT,-,13,TRBJ1-4,-,TRBV30
CASSQPWTSGRGLSYNEQFF,TGTGCCAGCAGCCAGCCCTGGACTAGCGGGAGGGGCCTATCCTACAATGAGCAGTTCTTC,TRBD2,20,TRBJ2-1,-,TRBV3-1/TRBV3-2
CASSPRTASGRNNEQFF,TGCGCCAGCAGTCCACGCACCGCTAGCGGGAGAAACAATGAGCAGTTCTTC,TRBD2,17,TRBJ2-1,-,TRBV4-3
CASSWDRGTSPLHF,TGCGCCAGCAGCTGGGACAGAGGTACTTCACCCCTCCACTTT,TRBD1,14,TRBJ1-6,-,TRBV5-1
CASSFGGEWNEQYF,TGCGCCAGCAGCTTTGGGGGGGAGTGGAACGAGCAGTACTTC,TRBD2,14,TRBJ2-7,-,TRBV5-1
CSVEGLAEVYNEQFF,TGCAGCGTTGAGGGACTAGCGGAGGTCTACAATGAGCAGTTCTTC,TRBD2,15,TRBJ2-1,few,TRBV29-1
CASSILAGAGDTQYF,TGTGCCAGCAGCATCTTAGCGGGAGCGGGAGATACGCAGTATTTT,TRBD2,15,TRBJ2-3,-,TRBV7-3
CASSPYQGDTQYF,TGTGCCAGCTCACCTTATCAGGGGGATACGCAGTATTTT,-,13,TRBJ2-3,-,TRBV18
CASSPVPWGTDTQYF,TGCGCCAGCAGCCCCGTTCCCTGGGGCACAGATACGCAGTATTTT,-,15,TRBJ2-3,-,TRBV5-1
CASSLDGVQETQYF,TGTGCCAGCAGCTTGGATGGGGTCCAAGAGACCCAGTACTTC,-,14,TRBJ2-5,few,TRBV5-6
CASSPQPGTVNYGYTF,TGTGCCAGCAGCCCCCAGCCCGGGACAGTAAACTATGGCTACACCTTC,TRBD1,16,TRBJ1-2,-,TRBV9
CASSLQGATEKLFF,TGTGCCAGCAGCTTACAGGGGGCAACTGAAAAACTGTTTTTT,TRBD1,14,TRBJ1-4,-,TRBV5-4
CASSLSGKNYGYTF,TGTGCCAGCAGCTTGTCAGGGAAGAACTATGGCTACACCTTC,-,14,TRBJ1-2,-,TRBV5-4
CSVEDADTQYF,TGCAGCGTTGAGGATGCAGATACGCAGTATTTT,-,11,TRBJ2-3,-,TRBV29-1
CASSLKVNTEAFF,TGCGCCAGCAGTTTGAAAGTTAACACTGAAGCTTTCTTT,-,13,TRBJ1-1,-,TRBV10-1
CASSRAGDALEQYF,TGTGCCAGCTCCCGAGCAGGGGATGCCCTCGAGCAGTACTTC,-,14,TRBJ2-7,-,TRBV18
CATSRVPGVGGGEQFF,TGTGCCACCAGCAGAGTCCCGGGAGTGGGTGGTGGTGAGCAGTTCTTC,-,16,TRBJ2-1,-,TRBV15
CASQNTGELFF,TGTGCCAGCCAGAACACCGGGGAGCTGTTTTTT,-,11,TRBJ2-2,-,TRBV18
CSASTDTQYF,TGCAGTGCCTCCACAGATACGCAGTATTTT,-,10,TRBJ2-3,-,TRBV20-1
CASSEGLAGGYEQYF,TGTGCCAGCAGCGAGGGACTAGCGGGAGGTTACGAGCAGTACTTC,TRBD2,15,TRBJ2-7,-,TRBV7-2
CASSRYRVAEGEQYF,TGTGCCAGCAGCCGTTACCGCGTAGCGGAGGGAGAGCAGTACTTC,-,15,TRBJ2-7,-,TRBV7-8
CASSIGQGRAFF,TGTGCCAGCAGTATAGGACAGGGACGAGCTTTCTTT,TRBD1,12,TRBJ1-1,-,TRBV12-3/TRBV12-4
CASRPTSGGNTGELFF,TGTGCCAGCAGACCGACTAGCGGGGGTAACACCGGGGAGCTGTTTTTT,TRBD2,16,TRBJ2-2,once,TRBV7-3
CASSRQGTGGFYEQYF,TGTGCCAGCAGCCGGCAAGGGACAGGGGGCTTCTACGAGCAGTACTTC,TRBD1,16,TRBJ2-7,once,TRBV27
CSVAPSHNYGYTF,TGCAGCGTTGCCCCCTCCCATAACTATGGCTACACCTTC,-,13,TRBJ1-2,-,TRBV29-1